What follows are 20 T cell receptor beta chains derived from one specimen sequenced in a study of T cell changes during pregnancy in multiple sclerosis. Produced via immunoSEQ multiplex PCR; TCRdb's table is partial and in-frame only. The sample shows 60,000 or so clones, about 86% of them seen only once. Sequencing was performed on peripheral blood from another person, used as feeder cells. These receptors were obtained from a human donor whose cells served as feeder cells for cultures in a pregnancy study.

This clone was counted a single time. This chain uses TRBV19 with TRBJ2-7; D gene uncertain. Germline V lookup: CDR1 LNHDA, CDR2 SQIVND (reference sequence). The CDR3 is made up of 15 amino acids. Deletions cut 5 bases from V and 1 base from J, with 15 bases between. The CDR3 DNA reads as TGTGCCAGTAGTCCCAACCCCGATACATCCTACGAGCAGTACTTC. Translating it yields CASSPNPDTSYEQYF.

This chain links TRBV2 with TRBJ2-4; TRBD1 matches at 10 bases. Trimming at V came to 10 bases and at J to 2 bases, leaving 5 bases not matched to a gene. The germline CDR1 and CDR2 sequences are SNHLY and FYNNEI. The CDR3 is made up of 14 amino acids. The CDR3 nucleotides are TGTGCCACGGGACAGGGGTCGACCAAAAACATTCAGTACTTC. Translating gives CATGQGSTKNIQYF.

In its sample, this clone was seen once. The chain has TRBV7-9 and TRBJ1-4; D is unclear. Germline V lookup: CDR1 SEHNR, CDR2 FQNEAQ (reference sequence). V was shortened by 5 bases and J by 0 bases, with 10 bases between the two germline ends. CDR3 length equals 15 residues. The CDR3 nucleotides read TGTGCCAGCAGCCCCGTCGTCGCAACTAATGAAAAACTGTTTTTT. Protein: CASSPVVATNEKLFF.

The chain carries TRBV5-4 and TRBJ2-3; TRBD2 agrees at 10 bases. Per the germline V gene, CDR1 is SGHNT and CDR2 is YYREEE (reference sequence). V was pared by 3 bases and J by 2 bases, with 3 bases of the junction left unmatched. The CDR3 sequence is 15 residues long. The CDR3 is CASSSAGGFTDTQYF. Here the CDR3 DNA reads TGTGCCAGCAGCTCAGCGGGGGGGTTCACAGATACGCAGTATTTT.

The rearrangement links TRBV28 to TRBJ1-5, with D uncertain. The germline V gene encodes CDR1 MDHEN and CDR2 SYDVKM. The CDR3 totals 17 residues. Trimming removed 3 bases from V and 2 bases from J, with 17 bases in between. For the CDR3, the DNA is TGTGCCAGCAGTTTCTCCTACAGTATTTATGGCAATCAGCCCCAGCATTTT. This sequence encodes CASSFSYSIYGNQPQHF.

The rearrangement uses TRBV28 and TRBJ1-5, with D perhaps TRBD1 (5 bases). This CDR3 is 14 amino acids long. CDR1 is MDHEN and CDR2 is SYDVKM in the germline V gene. Trimming pared 6 bases from V and 4 bases from J, leaving 13 bases between. The CDR3 nucleotides read TGTGCCAGCAGCCCCGGACACGTTAATCAGCCCCAGCATTTT. It specifies CASSPGHVNQPQHF.

The rearrangement links TRBV5-1 to TRBJ2-7; D might be TRBD1 or TRBD2, each matching 5 bases. Deletions cut 4 bases from V and 7 bases from J, with 21 bases between. There are 15 residues in the CDR3. Per the germline V gene, CDR1 is SGHRS and CDR2 is YFSETQ. CDR3 loop: CASSTTRDAGVEQYF. CDR3 nucleotide sequence: TGCGCCAGCAGCACTACCCGGGACGCCGGCGTGGAGCAGTACTTC.

This clone was detected only a few times. V usage is TRBV19 and J usage is TRBJ1-1; 7 nucleotides align to TRBD1. Trimming removed 8 bases from V and 0 bases from J; junction bases left unmatched: 6. Germline-derived CDR1 and CDR2 are LNHDA and SQIVND (reference sequence). The CDR3 runs 14 residues. CDR3 bases: TGTGCCAGTGGACAGGACAGACTGAACACTGAAGCTTTCTTT. Residues: CASGQDRLNTEAFF. Full variable domain (missing parts from reference TRBV19 and TRBJ1-1): DGGITQSPKYLFRKEGQNVTLSCEQNLNHDAMYWYRQDPGQGLRLIYYSQIVNDFQKGDIAEGYSVSREKKESFPLTVTSAQKNPTAFYLCASGQDRLNTEAFFGQGTRLTVV.

The chain couples TRBV2 to TRBJ1-5, with 8 positions matching TRBD1. CDR1 is SNHLY and CDR2 is FYNNEI in the germline V gene. This CDR3 is built from 15 residues. V dropped 5 bases and J dropped 2; count of bases not matched to a gene: 5. CDR3 residues: CASSLDRGGNQPQHF. The DNA of the CDR3 is TGTGCCAGCAGTCTCGACAGGGGCGGCAATCAGCCCCAGCATTTT.

The chain couples TRBV30 to TRBJ2-2; the D gene is possibly TRBD2 (5 bases). Trimming removed 2 bases from V and 4 bases from J, with 8 bases in between. This CDR3 comprises 13 residues. Germline loops: CDR1 GTSNPN, CDR2 SVGIG (reference sequence). The CDR3 loop is CAWSLGGTGELFF. In DNA, the CDR3 is TGTGCCTGGAGTCTAGGAGGCACCGGGGAGCTGTTTTTT.

This rearrangement joins TRBV11-2 to TRBJ1-3, with D unclear. Per germline, CDR1 SGHAT and CDR2 FQNNGV. Trimming stripped 2 bases from V and 4 bases from J, with 6 bases between. The CDR3 length is 13 residues. CDR3 sequence: CASSLTLGNTIYF. The DNA for the CDR3 is TGTGCCAGCAGCTTAACCCTCGGAAACACCATATATTTT.

This clone was seen only a few times. V gene TRBV28 combines with J gene TRBJ2-1; tentative D call: TRBD1 (6 bases). Germline CDR1 reads MDHEN; CDR2 reads SYDVKM. The CDR3 extends over 18 amino acids. V lost 5 bases and J 1 base, leaving 21 bases between the germline ends. The CDR3 DNA sequence: TGTGCCAGCAGTACGACAGGATTGGCTAGCAGTTCCTACAATGAGCAGTTCTTC. Translating gives CASSTTGLASSSYNEQFF.

V gene TRBV11-3 combines with J gene TRBJ2-1; TRBD2 aligns across 8 bases. This CDR3 is 16 amino acids long. V lost 2 bases, J lost 7 bases, and 10 bases stayed unmatched. Germline V CDR1 and CDR2: SGHNT, YENEEA. CDR3 DNA sequence: TGTGCCAGCAGCTTAAGTGGAGCCGGGGGGGCAAATGAGCAGTTCTTC. It codes for CASSLSGAGGANEQFF.

This chain joins TRBV7-3 and TRBJ2-2, with D possibly being TRBD1 or TRBD2 (5 bases each). There are 14 residues in the CDR3. Trimming took off 4 bases at V and 6 bases at J, with 12 bases between the two ends. Germline CDR1 is SGHTA and CDR2 is FQGTGA. The CDR3, as DNA: TGTGCCAGCAGCTGGGACCTTCGAGCCGGGGAGCTGTTTTTT. It yields the protein CASSWDLRAGELFF.

The genes are TRBV4-2 and TRBJ1-4; D gene uncertain. Germline V gene sequence: CDR1 LGHNA, CDR2 YNFKEQ. This CDR3 has 15 residues. V dropped 0 bases and J dropped 6 bases, with 11 bases sitting between them. CDR3 nucleotides: TGTGCCAGCAGCCAAGATACCCAGGTATATGAAAAACTGTTTTTT. Its protein product is CASSQDTQVYEKLFF.

V gene TRBV5-1 combines with J gene TRBJ2-1; a possible D gene is TRBD2 (6 bases). This CDR3 spans 13 amino acids. Trimming took 7 bases from V and 7 from J, leaving 15 bases between them. Germline V lookup: CDR1 SGHRS, CDR2 YFSETQ. The CDR3 coding sequence is TGCGCCAGCTCCGGGCTAGCGTATAATGAGCAGTTCTTC. Its protein is CASSGLAYNEQFF.

V gene TRBV2 combines with J gene TRBJ2-2; D ambiguous. V was cut by 6 bases and J by 0 bases, with 11 bases left in between. The CDR3 extends over 15 amino acids. Germline CDR1 reads SNHLY; CDR2 reads FYNNEI. CDR3 bases: TGTGCCAGCAGGCAGGAAACTTCGAACACCGGGGAGCTGTTTTTT. Protein sequence: CASRQETSNTGELFF.

The chain is built from TRBV7-2 and TRBJ2-5; possible D gene TRBD2, 6 bases. CDR3 length equals 14 residues. Germline CDR1 is SGHTA and CDR2 is FQGNSA. The germline V and J ends were trimmed by 5 bases and 4 bases, with 14 bases remaining between them. CDR3 amino acids: CASSPFGGGETQYF. The CDR3 DNA follows: TGTGCCAGCAGCCCGTTTGGGGGAGGAGAGACCCAGTACTTC.

The chain couples TRBV21-1 to TRBJ1-2. TRBV21-1 is classified as a pseudogene. This CDR3 region has 14 residues. The DNA of the CDR3 is TGTGCCAGCAGCAAAGGTAGGTCTAACTATGGCTACACCTTC. The encoded protein is CASSKGRSNYGYTF.

The chain carries TRBV27 and TRBJ2-7; D is ambiguous. V lost 5 bases and J 2 bases, leaving 16 bases between the germline ends. The germline V gene encodes CDR1 MNHEY and CDR2 SMNVEV (reference sequence). This CDR3 has 15 amino acids. Here the CDR3 DNA reads TGTGCCAGCAGTACCTTGCTAGGCCCCACCTACGAGCAGTACTTC. As protein: CASSTLLGPTYEQYF.